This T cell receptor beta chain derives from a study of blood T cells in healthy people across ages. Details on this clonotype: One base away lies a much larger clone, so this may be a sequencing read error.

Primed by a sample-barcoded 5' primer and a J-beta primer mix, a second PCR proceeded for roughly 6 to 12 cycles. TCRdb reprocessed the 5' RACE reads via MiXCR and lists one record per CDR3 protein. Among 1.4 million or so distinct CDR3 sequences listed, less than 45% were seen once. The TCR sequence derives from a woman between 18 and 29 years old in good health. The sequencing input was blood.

The CDR3 DNA sequence: TGCAGCGTCGGGACAGGGCCCAATCAGCCCCGGCATTTT. It translates to CSVGTGPNQPRHF. V is TRBV29-1 and J is TRBJ1-5; 9 bases map to TRBD1. Looked up from germline, CDR1 is SQVTM and CDR2 is ANQGSEA. The CDR3 sequence is 13 residues long. Supplemented by reference TRBV29-1 and TRBJ1-5, the full variable domain reads SAVISQKPSRDICQRGTSLTIQCQVDSQVTMMFWYRQQPGQSLTLIATANQGSEATYESGFVIDKFPISRPNLTFSTLTVSNMSPEDSSIYLCSVGTGPNQPRHFGDGTRLSIL.